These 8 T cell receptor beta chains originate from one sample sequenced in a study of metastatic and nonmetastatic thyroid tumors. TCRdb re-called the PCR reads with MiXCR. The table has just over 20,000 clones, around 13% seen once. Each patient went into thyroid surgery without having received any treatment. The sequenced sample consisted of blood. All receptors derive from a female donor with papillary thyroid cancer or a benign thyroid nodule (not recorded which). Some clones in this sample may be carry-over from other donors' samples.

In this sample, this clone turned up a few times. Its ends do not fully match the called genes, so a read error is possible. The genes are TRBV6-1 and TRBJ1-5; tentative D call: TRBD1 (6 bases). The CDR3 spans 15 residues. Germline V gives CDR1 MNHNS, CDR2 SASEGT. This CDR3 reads CASSESPDRSQPQHF. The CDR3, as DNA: TGTGCTAGCAGTGAATCCCCAGACAGGTCTCAGCCCCAGCATTTT.

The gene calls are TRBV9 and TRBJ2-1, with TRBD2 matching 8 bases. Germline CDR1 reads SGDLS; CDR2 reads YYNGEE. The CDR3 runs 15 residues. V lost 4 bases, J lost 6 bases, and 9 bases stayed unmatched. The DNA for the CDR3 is TGTGCCAGCAGCTCAGCGGGAGCCCCTGCCAATGAGCAGTTCTTC. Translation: CASSSAGAPANEQFF.

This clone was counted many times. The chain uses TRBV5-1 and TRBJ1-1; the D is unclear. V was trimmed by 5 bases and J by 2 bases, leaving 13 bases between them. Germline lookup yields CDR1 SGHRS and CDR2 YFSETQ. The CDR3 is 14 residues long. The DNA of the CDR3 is TGCGCCAGCAGTAGCGAGCACACTAACACTGAAGCTTTCTTT. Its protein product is CASSSEHTNTEAFF. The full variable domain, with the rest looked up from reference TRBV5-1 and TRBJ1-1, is KAGVTQTPRYLIKTRGQQVTLSCSPISGHRSVSWYQQTPGQGLQFLFEYFSETQRNKGNFPGRFSGRQFSNSRSEMNVSTLELGDSALYLCASSSEHTNTEAFFGQGTRLTVV.

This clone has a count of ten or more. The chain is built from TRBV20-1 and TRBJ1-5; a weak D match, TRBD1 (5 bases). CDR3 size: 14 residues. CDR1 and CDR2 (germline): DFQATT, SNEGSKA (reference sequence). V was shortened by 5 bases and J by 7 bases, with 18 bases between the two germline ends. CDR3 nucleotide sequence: TGCAGTGCTCAGCGGCCCCAGGGAAGGCAGCCCCAGCATTTT. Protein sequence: CSAQRPQGRQPQHF.

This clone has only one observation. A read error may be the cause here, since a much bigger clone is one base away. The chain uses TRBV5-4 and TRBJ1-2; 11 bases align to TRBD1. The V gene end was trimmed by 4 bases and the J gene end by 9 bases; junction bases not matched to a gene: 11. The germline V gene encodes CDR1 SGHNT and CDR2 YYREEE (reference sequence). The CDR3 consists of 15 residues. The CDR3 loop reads CASSEGQGAANCYTF. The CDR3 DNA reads TGTGCCAGCAGCGAAGGACAGGGGGCTGCGAATTGCTACACCTTC.

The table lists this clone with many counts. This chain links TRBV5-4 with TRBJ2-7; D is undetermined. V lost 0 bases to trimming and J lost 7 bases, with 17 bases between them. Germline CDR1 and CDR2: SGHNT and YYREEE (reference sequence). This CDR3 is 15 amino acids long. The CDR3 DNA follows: TGTGCCAGCAGCTTGGAAGCCAGACCTCTACGGGAGCAGTACTTC. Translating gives CASSLEARPLREQYF.

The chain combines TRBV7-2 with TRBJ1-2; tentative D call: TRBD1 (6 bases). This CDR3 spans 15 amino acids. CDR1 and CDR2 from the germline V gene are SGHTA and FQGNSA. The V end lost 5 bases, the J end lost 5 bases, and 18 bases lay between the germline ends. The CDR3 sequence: CASSPWKGGKYGYTF. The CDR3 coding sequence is TGTGCCAGCAGCCCCTGGAAAGGGGGAAAATATGGCTACACCTTC.

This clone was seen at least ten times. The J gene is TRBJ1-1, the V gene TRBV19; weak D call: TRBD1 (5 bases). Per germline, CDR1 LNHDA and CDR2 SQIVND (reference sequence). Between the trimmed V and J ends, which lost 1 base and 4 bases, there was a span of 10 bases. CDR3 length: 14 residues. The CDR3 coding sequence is TGTGCCAGTAGTATAGCGGGGGGGAGCACTGAAGCTTTCTTT. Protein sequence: CASSIAGGSTEAFF.